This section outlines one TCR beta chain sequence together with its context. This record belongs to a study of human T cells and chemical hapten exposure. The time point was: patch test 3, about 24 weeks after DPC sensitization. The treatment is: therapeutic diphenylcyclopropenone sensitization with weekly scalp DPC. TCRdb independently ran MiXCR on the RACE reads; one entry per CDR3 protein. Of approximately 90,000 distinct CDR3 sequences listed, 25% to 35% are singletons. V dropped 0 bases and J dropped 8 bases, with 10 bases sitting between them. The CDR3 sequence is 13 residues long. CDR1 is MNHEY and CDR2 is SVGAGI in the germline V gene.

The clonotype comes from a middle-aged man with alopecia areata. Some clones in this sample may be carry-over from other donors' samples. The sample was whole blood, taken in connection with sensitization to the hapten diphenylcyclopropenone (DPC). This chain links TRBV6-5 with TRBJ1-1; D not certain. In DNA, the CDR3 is TGTGCCAGCAGTTACTCGATCCATCAAGAAGCTTTCTTT. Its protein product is CASSYSIHQEAFF.